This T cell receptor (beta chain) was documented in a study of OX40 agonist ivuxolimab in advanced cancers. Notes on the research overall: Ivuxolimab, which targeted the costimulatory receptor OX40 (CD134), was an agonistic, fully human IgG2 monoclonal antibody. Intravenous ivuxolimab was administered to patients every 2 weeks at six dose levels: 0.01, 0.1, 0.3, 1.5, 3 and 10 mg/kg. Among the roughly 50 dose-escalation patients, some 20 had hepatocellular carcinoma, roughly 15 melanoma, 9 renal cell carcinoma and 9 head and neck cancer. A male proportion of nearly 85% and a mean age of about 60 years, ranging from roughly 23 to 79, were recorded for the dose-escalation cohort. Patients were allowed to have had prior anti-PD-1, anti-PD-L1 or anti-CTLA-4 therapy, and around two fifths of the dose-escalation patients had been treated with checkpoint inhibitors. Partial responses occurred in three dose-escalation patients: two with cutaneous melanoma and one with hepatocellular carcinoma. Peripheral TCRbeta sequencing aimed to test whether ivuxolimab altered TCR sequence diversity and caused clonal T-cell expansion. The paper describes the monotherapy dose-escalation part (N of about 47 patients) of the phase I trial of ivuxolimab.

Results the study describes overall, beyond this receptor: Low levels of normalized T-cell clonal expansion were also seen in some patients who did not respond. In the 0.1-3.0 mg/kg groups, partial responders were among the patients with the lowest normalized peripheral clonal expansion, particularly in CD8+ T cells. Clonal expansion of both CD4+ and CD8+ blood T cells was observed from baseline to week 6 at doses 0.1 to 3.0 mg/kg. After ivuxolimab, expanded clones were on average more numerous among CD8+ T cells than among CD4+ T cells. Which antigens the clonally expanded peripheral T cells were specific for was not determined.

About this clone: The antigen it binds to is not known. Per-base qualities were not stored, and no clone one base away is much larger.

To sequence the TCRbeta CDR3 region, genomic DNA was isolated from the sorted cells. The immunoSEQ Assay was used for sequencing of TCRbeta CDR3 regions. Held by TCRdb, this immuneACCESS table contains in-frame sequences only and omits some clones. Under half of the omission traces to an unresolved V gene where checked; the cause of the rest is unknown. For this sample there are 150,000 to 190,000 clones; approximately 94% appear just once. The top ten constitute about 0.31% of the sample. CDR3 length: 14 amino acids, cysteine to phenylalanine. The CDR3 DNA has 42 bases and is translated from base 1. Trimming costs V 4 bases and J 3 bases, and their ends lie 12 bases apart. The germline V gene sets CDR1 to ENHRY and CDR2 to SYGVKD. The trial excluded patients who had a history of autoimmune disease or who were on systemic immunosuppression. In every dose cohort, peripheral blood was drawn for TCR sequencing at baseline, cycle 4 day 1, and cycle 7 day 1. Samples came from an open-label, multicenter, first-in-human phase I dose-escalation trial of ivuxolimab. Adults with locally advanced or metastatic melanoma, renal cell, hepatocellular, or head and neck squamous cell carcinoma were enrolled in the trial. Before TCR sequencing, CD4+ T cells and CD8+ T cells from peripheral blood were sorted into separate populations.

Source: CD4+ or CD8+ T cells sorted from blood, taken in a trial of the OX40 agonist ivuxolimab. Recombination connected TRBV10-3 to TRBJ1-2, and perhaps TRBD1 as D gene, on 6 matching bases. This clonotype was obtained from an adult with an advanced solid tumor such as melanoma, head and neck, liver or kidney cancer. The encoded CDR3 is CAISGGDTYYGYTF. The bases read TGTGCCATCAGTGGAGGGGACACCTACTATGGCTACACCTTC.